Each of the 14 T cell receptor beta chains below was sequenced from the same sample in a study of blood T cell repertoires in COVID-19 (dated by TCRdb to between 2020 and 2021). Library preparation used the immunoSEQ multiplex PCR assay. The clones in this table, taken by TCRdb from immuneACCESS, are in-frame only. Not every clone is retained; where verified, under half of the shortfall comes from an unresolved V gene, and the cause of the rest is unknown. The sample profile shows approximately 260,000 clones; 80% to 90% of them were found once. The ten most abundant clones make up roughly 4% of the sample. The sequenced sample consisted of PBMCs or T cells enriched from blood (not recorded which). All receptors derive from a man younger than 40 with acute COVID-19.

This chain joins TRBV27 and TRBJ2-7; perhaps TRBD2 as D (5 bases). Germline V gene data show CDR1 as MNHEY and CDR2 as SMNVEV (reference sequence). Trimming removed 6 bases at V and 7 bases at J, with 16 bases between. The CDR3 extends over 13 amino acids. CDR3 sequence: CASRQLSPGEQYV. CDR3 sequence (DNA): TGTGCCAGCAGGCAGCTTTCCCCGGGAGAGCAGTACGTC.

This chain joins TRBV4-3 and TRBJ2-3, with no clear D. The CDR3 spans 13 residues. The V gene's germline CDR1 is LGHNA and CDR2 YSLEER. Trimming shortened V by 4 bases and J by 4 bases, and 9 bases separated the two germline ends. The CDR3 protein is CASSPSGADTQYF. The CDR3 DNA is TGCGCCAGCAGCCCAAGTGGAGCAGATACGCAGTATTTT.

The chain joins TRBV28 to TRBJ2-3; D not certain. Trimming removed 7 bases from V and 1 base from J, with 6 bases in between. Per the germline V gene, CDR1 is MDHEN and CDR2 is SYDVKM. There are 12 residues in the CDR3. CDR3 sequence: CASMERTDTQYF. For the CDR3, the DNA is TGTGCCAGCATGGAGCGCACAGATACGCAGTATTTT.

The V gene is TRBV28, the J gene TRBJ1-3; D is unresolved. V dropped 8 bases and J dropped 4 bases, with 12 bases sitting between them. The CDR3 runs 13 residues. CDR1 is MDHEN and CDR2 is SYDVKM in the germline V gene. CDR3 sequence reads: CASWAGAGNTIYF. As DNA, the CDR3 is TGTGCCAGCTGGGCGGGAGCCGGAAACACCATATATTTT.

The J gene is TRBJ2-3, the V gene TRBV5-4; no definite D call. This CDR3 has 11 amino acids. Trimming took 1 base from V and 6 from J, leaving 3 bases between them. Germline V gene sequence: CDR1 SGHNT, CDR2 YYREEE (reference sequence). The CDR3 loop is CASSLSDTQYF. CDR3 nucleotides: TGTGCCAGCAGCTTGTCTGATACGCAGTATTTT. Full variable domain (missing parts from reference TRBV5-4 and TRBJ2-3): ETGVTQSPTHLIKTRGQQVTLRCSSQSGHNTVSWYQQALGQGPQFIFQYYREEENGRGNFPPRFSGLQFPNYSSELNVNALELDDSALYLCASSLSDTQYFGPGTRLTVL.

This sequence joins TRBV9 and TRBJ1-2; D remains unclear. Germline V gene sequence: CDR1 SGDLS, CDR2 YYNGEE. The CDR3 has 12 residues. Trimming left V 0 bases short and J 5 bases short, with 5 bases between. The CDR3 protein is CASSVVEYGYTF. The CDR3, as DNA: TGTGCCAGCAGCGTAGTAGAATATGGCTACACCTTC.

This clone was counted once. The rearrangement links TRBV24-1 to TRBJ1-2, with TRBD1 matching over 7 bases. CDR1 and CDR2 from the germline V gene are KGHDR and SFDVKD. This CDR3 is built from 13 residues. Trimming at V came to 7 bases and at J to 1 base, leaving 2 bases not matched to a gene. The CDR3 loop reads CATSGQDNYGYTF. Here the CDR3 DNA reads TGTGCCACCAGCGGACAGGATAACTATGGCTACACCTTC.

The CDR3 DNA follows: TGTGCCAGCAGCCCGAGCCCGGGACAGCCTAGCAATCAGCCCCAGCATTTT. Encoded protein: CASSPSPGQPSNQPQHF. This sequence joins TRBV28 and TRBJ1-5; 7 bases align to TRBD1. The junction had 11 bases not matched to a gene; V was cut back by 6 bases and J by 0 bases. The CDR3 sequence is 17 residues long. CDR1 MDHEN and CDR2 SYDVKM come from the germline V gene. The full variable domain, completed using reference TRBV28 and TRBJ1-5, is DVKVTQSSRYLVKRTGEKVFLECVQDMDHENMFWYRQDPGLGLRLIYFSYDVKMKEKGDIPEGYSVSREKKERFSLILESASTNQTSMYLCASSPSPGQPSNQPQHFGDGTRLSIL.

The chain couples TRBV5-8 to TRBJ2-7; D not resolved. Looked up from germline, CDR1 is SGHTS and CDR2 is YDEGEE. CDR3 length: 11 amino acids. V was trimmed by 1 base and J by 10 bases, leaving 9 bases between them. This CDR3 is CASSLKQKQYV. CDR3 bases: TGTGCCAGCAGCTTGAAACAGAAACAGTACGTC.

For the CDR3, the DNA is TGTGCCATCGCCCGGACCTCAGGGACTGAAGCTTTCTTT. Translating gives CAIARTSGTEAFF. The V and J genes are TRBV10-3 and TRBJ1-1; tentatively, D is TRBD1 (5 bases). V lost 8 bases and J 5 bases, leaving 15 bases between the germline ends. The CDR3 spans 13 residues. Per the germline V gene, CDR1 is ENHRY and CDR2 is SYGVKD.

The chain joins TRBV10-1 to TRBJ2-3, with D perhaps matching TRBD1 (5 bases). Germline CDR1 is WNHNN and CDR2 is SYGVQD (reference sequence). This CDR3 has 15 amino acids. V lost 8 bases and J lost 5, with 20 bases in between. CDR3 DNA: TGCGCCAGCCCCCCCGACAGCGAGGTTTTAGATACGCAGTATTTT. This translates into CASPPDSEVLDTQYF.

CDR3 nucleotide sequence: TGTGCCAGCACCCTGGGGCAGGGGTATGGCTACACCTTC. This gives the protein CASTLGQGYGYTF. The rearrangement uses TRBV28 and TRBJ1-2, with D possibly TRBD1 on 6 matching bases. This CDR3 is 13 amino acids long. Germline V gene data show CDR1 as MDHEN and CDR2 as SYDVKM. Trimming stripped 7 bases from V and 5 bases from J, with 14 bases between.

This rearrangement joins TRBV7-9 to TRBJ1-1; TRBD1 aligns across 11 bases. The germline V gene encodes CDR1 SEHNR and CDR2 FQNEAQ (reference sequence). The V gene end was trimmed by 5 bases and the J gene end by 5 bases; junction bases not matched to a gene: 4. This CDR3 region has 14 residues. CDR3 region: CASSADRGHTEAFF. As DNA, the CDR3 is TGTGCCAGCAGCGCGGACAGGGGGCATACTGAAGCTTTCTTT.

This chain joins TRBV5-1 and TRBJ2-2; 16 bases line up with TRBD2. Per the germline V gene, CDR1 is SGHRS and CDR2 is YFSETQ. Losses at the gene ends were 2 bases for V and 0 bases for J; bases not matched to a gene: 4. The CDR3 consists of 19 residues. The CDR3 reads CASSFGTSGGATNTGELFF. CDR3 bases: TGCGCCAGCAGCTTTGGGACTAGCGGGGGGGCGACGAACACCGGGGAGCTGTTTTTT.